The TCR beta chain under discussion was sequenced for a study of T-cell memory formation after mild COVID-19. Study-wide results and caveats: Still unconfirmed is whether the second-wave clones peaking on day 37 recognized SARS-CoV-2.

TCRdb re-called the 5' RACE reads with MiXCR, one entry per CDR3 protein. The table shows a few hundred thousand distinct CDR3 sequences, with roughly 15% occurring only once. Regarding this clonotype: The antigen remains undetermined.

The ends were cut back, 5 bases at V and 4 bases at J, with 10 bases in the middle. The germline V gene has CDR1 SGHTA and CDR2 FQGNSA. The CDR3 length is 13 residues. The genes are TRBV7-2 and TRBJ2-3, with a tentative D call TRBD2 (5 bases). This TCR derives from a man between 18 and 35 years old who had mild COVID-19 (a few samples of this study predate the infection). Cell type and time point are not known. Sequencing used PBMCs or a T cell subset sorted from them (not recorded which). The CDR3 DNA is TGTGCCAGCAGCACTAGGTCGGCAGATACGCAGTATTTT. Translation gives CASSTRSADTQYF. Full variable domain (missing parts from reference TRBV7-2 and TRBJ2-3): GAGVSQSPSNKVTEKGKDVELRCDPISGHTALYWYRQSLGQGLEFLIYFQGNSAPDKSGLPSDRFSAERTGGSVSTLTIQRTQQEDSAVYLCASSTRSADTQYFGPGTRLTVL.